This entry lists 15 T cell receptor beta chains sequenced from one sample in a study of regulatory T cells in long-lasting Graves disease. As to time point: newly diagnosed GD, antithyroid drugs for less than 3 months. PBMCs provided the RNA from which the TCR library was made. Building the TCR beta libraries relied on iRepertoire HTBI primers, and CDR3 regions underwent Arm-PCR. Each CDR3 protein gets one entry after TCRdb re-called the multiplex PCR reads with MiXCR. The sample shows some 560,000 distinct CDR3 sequences, about 16% of them seen only once. These data are also associated with another study on T cells in Graves' hyperthyroidism and ophthalmopathy.

Sample: peripheral blood mononuclear cells (PBMCs), taken at new diagnosis, from a patient treated with antithyroid drugs. The receptors were gathered from a woman aged 35-65 years with Graves disease.

V usage is TRBV12-3 or TRBV12-4 and J usage is TRBJ1-5, with 9 bases fitting TRBD1. CDR3 length: 17 amino acids. V was pared by 5 bases and J by 1 base, with 9 bases of the junction left unmatched. Here the CDR3 reads CASSMRTGARSNQPQHF. The CDR3 DNA follows: TGTGCCAGCAGTATGCGGACAGGGGCAAGGAGCAATCAGCCCCAGCATTTT.

In this sample, this clonotype turned up many times. The chain is built from TRBV7-8 and TRBJ1-4; weak D call: TRBD1 (6 bases). Trimming removed 1 base from V and 12 bases from J, with 21 bases in between. From germline, CDR1 is SGHVS and CDR2 FQNEAQ. The CDR3 has 16 residues. DNA for the CDR3: TGTGCCAGCAGCTTAGTCGTGGGACATCCTCCAGGGGAACTGTTTTTT. It translates to CASSLVVGHPPGELFF.

This clonotype was counted ten times or more. V and J are TRBV7-8 and TRBJ1-1; D is ambiguous. Germline lookup yields CDR1 SGHVS and CDR2 FQNEAQ. This CDR3 has 15 residues. V was cut by 5 bases and J by 4 bases, with 17 bases left in between. The CDR3 sequence: CASSLGYLGGTEAFF. In nucleotides, the CDR3 is TGTGCCAGCAGCCTAGGATATTTGGGAGGCACTGAAGCTTTCTTT. The variable domain in full, completed from reference TRBV7-8 and TRBJ1-1, reads GAGVSQSPRYKVAKRGQDVALRCDPISGHVSLFWYQQALGQGPEFLTYFQNEAQLDKSGLPSDRFFAERPEGSVSTLKIQRTQQEDSAVYLCASSLGYLGGTEAFFGQGTRLTVV.

This clonotype has just a few counts. V and J are TRBV5-1 and TRBJ1-1; 9 bases map to TRBD1. The CDR3 is 15 amino acids. V was pared by 4 bases and J by 5 bases, with 9 bases of the junction left unmatched. Germline V gene lookup returns CDR1 SGHRS and CDR2 YFSETQ. The CDR3 here is CASSRNKQGATEAFF. DNA of the CDR3: TGCGCCAGCAGCCGGAATAAACAGGGGGCAACTGAAGCTTTCTTT. Combining the CDR3 with reference TRBV5-1 and TRBJ1-1 gives the whole variable domain KAGVTQTPRYLIKTRGQQVTLSCSPISGHRSVSWYQQTPGQGLQFLFEYFSETQRNKGNFPGRFSGRQFSNSRSEMNVSTLELGDSALYLCASSRNKQGATEAFFGQGTRLTVV.

Many counts were recorded for this clonotype. The V call is TRBV12-3 or TRBV12-4, the J call TRBJ2-3, with 7 bases fitting TRBD2. This CDR3 contains 15 residues. V was pared by 7 bases and J by 4 bases, with 11 bases of the junction left unmatched. The DNA for the CDR3 is TGTGCCAGCACCCAAACTTGGGGAGGGGCAGATACGCAGTATTTT. It yields the protein CASTQTWGGADTQYF.

As regards this clonotype: Being one base from a much bigger clone, this may be a read error. The gene calls are TRBV29-1 and TRBJ2-7; possible D gene TRBD1, 6 bases. Trimming took off 8 bases at V and 2 bases at J, with 22 bases between the two ends. The CDR3 sequence is 15 residues long. CDR1 and CDR2 from the germline V gene are SQVTM and ANQGSEA. The CDR3 nucleotides read TGCAGCATTACTCCCCTGGGGGCGCCTCCCTACGAGCAGTACTTC. Translated, it gives CSITPLGAPPYEQYF.

This clonotype has ten or more counts. V is TRBV5-6 and J is TRBJ2-7; D is possibly TRBD2 (5 bases). The ends were cut back, 2 bases at V and 7 bases at J, with 10 bases in the middle. CDR1 and CDR2 (germline): SGHDT, YYEEEE. CDR3 length equals 12 residues. The CDR3 coding sequence is TGTGCCAGCAGCTTCGTGACGGGGGAGCAGTACTTC. Translated, it gives CASSFVTGEQYF.

This clonotype was counted a few times. J is TRBJ1-6 and V is TRBV5-1, with D unclear. Germline V CDR1 and CDR2: SGHRS, YFSETQ. CDR3 length equals 15 residues. V shed 3 bases and J shed 3 bases, with 10 bases lying between them. The CDR3 reads CASSSTILYNSPLHF. The DNA of the CDR3 is TGCGCCAGCAGCTCGACGATACTCTATAATTCACCCCTCCACTTT.

This clonotype came up many times. The chain recombines TRBV6-5 with TRBJ2-3, with TRBD2 matching over 7 bases. There are 16 residues in the CDR3. CDR1 is MNHEY and CDR2 is SVGAGI in the germline V gene. V lost 3 bases, J lost 1 base, and 7 bases stayed unmatched. CDR3 loop: CASSYGEGPRTDTQYF. CDR3 sequence (DNA): TGTGCCAGCAGTTATGGGGAGGGGCCGCGCACAGATACGCAGTATTTT.

The J gene is TRBJ2-2, the V gene TRBV14; TRBD1 agrees at 7 bases. V lost 4 bases, J lost 5 bases, and 4 bases stayed unmatched. Germline V lookup: CDR1 SGHDN, CDR2 FVKESK. The CDR3 is 14 residues long. The CDR3: CASSRGQTTGELFF. The CDR3 DNA sequence: TGTGCCAGCAGCCGGGGACAGACGACCGGGGAGCTGTTTTTT.

V and J are TRBV3-1 and TRBJ1-6; D is possibly TRBD1 (5 bases). Trimming pared 4 bases from V and 11 bases from J, leaving 9 bases between. CDR3 length: 12 amino acids. CDR1 is LGHDT, CDR2 YNNKEL, per germline (reference sequence). CDR3 protein: CASSPKGTPLHF. The CDR3 DNA sequence: TGTGCCAGCAGCCCGAAGGGGACACCCCTCCACTTT. The whole variable domain, remainder taken from reference TRBV3-1 and TRBJ1-6, is DTAVSQTPKYLVTQMGNDKSIKCEQNLGHDTMYWYKQDSKKFLKIMFSYNNKELIINETVPNRFSPKSPDKAHLNLHINSLELGDSAVYFCASSPKGTPLHFGNGTRLTVT.

In the case of this clonotype: This may be a read error, as it is one base from a much larger clone. CDR3 loop: CASSLMETNYGYTF. CDR3 nucleotide sequence: TGCGCCAGCAGCTTGATGGAGACTAACTATGGCTACACCTTC. This sequence joins TRBV5-1 and TRBJ1-2; D ambiguous. The CDR3 runs 14 residues. CDR1 and CDR2 (germline): SGHRS, YFSETQ. The V end lost 1 base, the J end lost 0 bases, and 7 bases lay between the germline ends.

This clonotype was seen only a few times. This chain uses TRBV15 with TRBJ1-6; D not resolved. This CDR3 contains 13 residues. The germline gives CDR1 LNHNV, CDR2 YYDKDF (reference sequence). Trimming removed 1 base at V and 6 bases at J, with 4 bases between. CDR3 DNA: TGTGCCACCAGCAGAGGGCTTAATTCACCCCTCCACTTT. Translated, it gives CATSRGLNSPLHF. Full variable domain (remainder filled in from reference TRBV15 and TRBJ1-6): DAMVIQNPRYQVTQFGKPVTLSCSQTLNHNVMYWYQQKSSQAPKLLFHYYDKDFNNEADTPDNFQSRRPNTSFCFLDIRSPGLGDTAMYLCATSRGLNSPLHFGNGTRLTVT.

This clonotype came up many times. The chain links TRBV28 to TRBJ2-1; TRBD2 matches at 10 bases. Trimming took 4 bases from V and 6 from J; bases not matched to a gene: 27. This CDR3 is 22 amino acids long. Germline V gives CDR1 MDHEN, CDR2 SYDVKM. The CDR3 sequence is CASSSMRGMWLAGDQPGNEQFF. In nucleotides, the CDR3 is TGTGCCAGCAGTTCGATGCGCGGAATGTGGCTAGCGGGGGACCAACCTGGCAATGAGCAGTTCTTC. Together with reference TRBV28 and TRBJ2-1, the CDR3 gives the full variable domain: DVKVTQSSRYLVKRTGEKVFLECVQDMDHENMFWYRQDPGLGLRLIYFSYDVKMKEKGDIPEGYSVSREKKERFSLILESASTNQTSMYLCASSSMRGMWLAGDQPGNEQFFGPGTRLTVL.

This chain links TRBV5-6 with TRBJ1-1, with D unclear. The CDR3 is made up of 14 amino acids. V was clipped by 2 bases and J by 5 bases, with 13 bases between them. Per the germline V gene, CDR1 is SGHDT and CDR2 is YYEEEE. CDR3 DNA sequence: TGTGCCAGCAGCTTAGACCCGGGCAAGACTGAAGCTTTCTTT. Its protein is CASSLDPGKTEAFF.